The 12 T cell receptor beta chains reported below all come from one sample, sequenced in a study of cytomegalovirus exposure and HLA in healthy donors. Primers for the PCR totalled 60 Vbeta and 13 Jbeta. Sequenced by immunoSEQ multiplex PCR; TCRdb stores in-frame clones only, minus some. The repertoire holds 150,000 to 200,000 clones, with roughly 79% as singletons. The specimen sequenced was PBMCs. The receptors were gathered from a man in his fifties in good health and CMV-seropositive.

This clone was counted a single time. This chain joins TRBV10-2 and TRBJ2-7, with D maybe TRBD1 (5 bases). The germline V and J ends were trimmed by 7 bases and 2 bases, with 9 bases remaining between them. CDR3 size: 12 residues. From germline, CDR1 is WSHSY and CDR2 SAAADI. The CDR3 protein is CASTPGTYEQYF. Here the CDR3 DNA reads TGCGCCAGCACGCCAGGGACCTACGAGCAGTACTTC.

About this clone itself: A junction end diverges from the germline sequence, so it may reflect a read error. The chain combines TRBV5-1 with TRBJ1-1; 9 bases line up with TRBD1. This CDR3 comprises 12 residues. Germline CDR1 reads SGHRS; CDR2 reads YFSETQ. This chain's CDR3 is CASSPDRGWGIF. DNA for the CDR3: TGCGCCAGCAGCCCGGACAGGGGTTGGGGGATCTTT.

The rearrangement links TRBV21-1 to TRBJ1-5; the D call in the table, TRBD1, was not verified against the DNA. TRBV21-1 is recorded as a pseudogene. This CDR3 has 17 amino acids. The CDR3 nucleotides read TGTGCCAGCAGCAAAGAGGGGAAGACAGGGGGCGGTCAGCCCCAGCATTTT. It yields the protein CASSKEGKTGGGQPQHF.

The chain's CDR3 is CASSAGLAGGQDTQYF. The CDR3 nucleotides read TGTGCCAGCAGCGCGGGACTAGCGGGGGGGCAAGATACGCAGTATTTT. The chain joins TRBV7-7 to TRBJ2-3; 16 positions agree with TRBD2. This CDR3 is 16 amino acids long. J was trimmed by 5 bases and V by 5 bases; bases with no gene match: 4. Germline loops: CDR1 SSHAT, CDR2 FNYEAQ (reference sequence).

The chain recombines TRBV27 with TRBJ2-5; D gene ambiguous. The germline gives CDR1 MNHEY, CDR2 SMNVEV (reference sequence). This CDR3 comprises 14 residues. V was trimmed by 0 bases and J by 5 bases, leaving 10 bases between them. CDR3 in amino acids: CASSLSSLRETQYF. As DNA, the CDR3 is TGTGCCAGCAGTTTATCTTCACTGCGTGAGACCCAGTACTTC.

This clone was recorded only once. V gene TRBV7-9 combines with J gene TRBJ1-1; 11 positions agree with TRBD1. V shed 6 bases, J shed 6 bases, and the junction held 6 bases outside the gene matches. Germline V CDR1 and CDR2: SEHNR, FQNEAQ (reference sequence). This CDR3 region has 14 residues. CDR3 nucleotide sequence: TGTGCCAGCAGTTCGGGACAGGGGGTGCCTGAAGCTTTCTTT. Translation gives CASSSGQGVPEAFF. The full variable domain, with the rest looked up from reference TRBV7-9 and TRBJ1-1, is DTGVSQNPRHKITKRGQNVTFRCDPISEHNRLYWYRQTLGQGPEFLTYFQNEAQLEKSRLLSDRFSAERPKGSFSTLEIQRTEQGDSAMYLCASSSGQGVPEAFFGQGTRLTVV.

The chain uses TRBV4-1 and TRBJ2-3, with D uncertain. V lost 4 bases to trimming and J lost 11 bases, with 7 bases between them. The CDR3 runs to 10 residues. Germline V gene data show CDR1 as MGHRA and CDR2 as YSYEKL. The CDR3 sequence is CASSLLWQYF. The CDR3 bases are TGCGCCAGCAGCCTCTTATGGCAGTATTTT.

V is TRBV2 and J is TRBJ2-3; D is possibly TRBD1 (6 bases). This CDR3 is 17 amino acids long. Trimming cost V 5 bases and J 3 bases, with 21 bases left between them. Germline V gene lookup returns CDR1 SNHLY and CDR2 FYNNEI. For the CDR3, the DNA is TGTGCCAGCAGTTCAAGCCAGGTGCAAGGGGGTACAGATACGCAGTATTTT. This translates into CASSSSQVQGGTDTQYF.

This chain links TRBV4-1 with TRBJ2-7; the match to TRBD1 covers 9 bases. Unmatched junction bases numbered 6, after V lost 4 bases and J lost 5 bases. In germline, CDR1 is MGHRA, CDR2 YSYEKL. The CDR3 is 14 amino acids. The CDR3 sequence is CASSPLGTGHEQYF. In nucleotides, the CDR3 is TGCGCCAGCAGCCCACTGGGGACAGGGCACGAGCAGTACTTC.

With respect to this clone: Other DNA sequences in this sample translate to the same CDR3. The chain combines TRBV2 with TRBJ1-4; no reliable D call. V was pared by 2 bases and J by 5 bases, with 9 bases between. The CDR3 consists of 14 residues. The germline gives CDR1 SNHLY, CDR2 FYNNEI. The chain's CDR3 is CASSESVPNEKLFF. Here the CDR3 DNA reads TGTGCCAGCAGTGAAAGCGTTCCAAATGAAAAACTGTTTTTT.

CDR3 amino acids: CASRTGGNAGELFF. Written as DNA, the CDR3 is TGTGCCAGTAGGACAGGGGGCAACGCCGGGGAGCTGTTTTTT. The gene calls are TRBV19 and TRBJ2-2; 10 nucleotides line up with TRBD1. The CDR3 is made up of 14 amino acids. Trimming removed 6 bases from V and 6 bases from J; junction bases left unmatched: 4. Germline CDR1 LNHDA, CDR2 SQIVND (reference sequence).

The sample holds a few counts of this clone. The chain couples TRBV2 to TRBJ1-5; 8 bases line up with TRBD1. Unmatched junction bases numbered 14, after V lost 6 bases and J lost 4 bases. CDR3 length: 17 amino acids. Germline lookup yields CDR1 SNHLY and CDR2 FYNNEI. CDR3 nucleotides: TGTGCCAGCAGGGTCGGCCGAGACAGGGGAGGGAATCAGCCCCAGCATTTT. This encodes CASRVGRDRGGNQPQHF.